What follows is one T cell receptor (beta chain) and its context. Its antigen has not been determined. There are no base qualities to consult, and no much larger clone falls within one base. The sample belongs to a study of OX40 agonist ivuxolimab in advanced cancers. Context from the whole study: The costimulatory receptor OX40 (CD134) was targeted by ivuxolimab, a fully human IgG2 agonistic monoclonal antibody. Intravenous ivuxolimab was administered to patients every 2 weeks at six dose levels: 0.01, 0.1, 0.3, 1.5, 3 and 10 mg/kg. The point of sequencing TCRbeta in the periphery was to test whether ivuxolimab changed TCR sequence diversity and drove clonal T-cell expansion. The paper describes the monotherapy dose-escalation part (N of about 50 patients) of the phase I trial of ivuxolimab. Of the 52 patients in dose escalation, around 19 had hepatocellular carcinoma, some 15 had melanoma, 9 had renal cell carcinoma and 9 had head and neck cancer. Patients were allowed to have had prior anti-PD-1, anti-PD-L1 or anti-CTLA-4 therapy, and 30% to 50% of the dose-escalation patients had previously received checkpoint inhibitors. In the dose-escalation cohort, around four fifths of patients were male, and the mean age was roughly 60 years with a range of 23 to 79. Partial responses occurred in three dose-escalation patients, of whom one had hepatocellular carcinoma and two had cutaneous melanoma.

The CDR1 and CDR2 encoded by the germline V gene (reference sequence) are SEHNR and FQNEAQ. The CDR3, cysteine through phenylalanine, is 15 amino acids long. Just CDR3 DNA is preserved here, 45 bases in frame from base 1. Germline trimming: 4 bases from V, 2 bases from J; junction bases outside gene matches: 5. Genomic DNA was extracted from sorted cells for sequencing of the TCRbeta CDR3 region. TCRbeta CDR3 regions were sequenced using the immunoSEQ Assay. TCRdb took this table from immuneACCESS and kept in-frame rearrangements with V and J called. Such tables lack part of the clones; where checked against another copy, unresolved V genes explain under half of the gap, and the rest is unexplained. The sample profile shows 30,000 to 35,000 clones; about nine tenths of them were found once. 36% of the sample is in the top ten clones. General conclusions and limits of the study: Partial responders in the 0.1-3.0 mg/kg groups had among the lowest normalized peripheral clonal expansion, especially among CD8+ T cells. Low levels of normalized T-cell clonal expansion were also seen in some nonresponding patients. At doses of 0.1 to 3.0 mg/kg, clonal expansion of both CD4+ and CD8+ T cells in blood was seen between baseline and week 6. The antigen specificity of the clonally expanded peripheral T cells was not determined. On average, CD8+ T cells showed more expanded clones than CD4+ T cells after ivuxolimab.

The trial excluded patients who had a history of autoimmune disease or were on systemic immunosuppression. Peripheral blood for TCR sequencing was collected from all dose cohorts at baseline, on cycle 4 day 1, and on cycle 7 day 1. The samples were taken from a phase I, first-in-human, multicenter, open-label dose-escalation trial of ivuxolimab. The trial enrolled adults with locally advanced or metastatic head and neck squamous cell, hepatocellular, melanoma or renal cell carcinoma. CD4+ and CD8+ T cells were sorted separately from peripheral blood before TCR sequencing. The sequenced sample was CD4+ or CD8+ T cells sorted from blood, obtained in a trial of the OX40 agonist ivuxolimab. This TCR was sampled from an adult with an advanced solid tumor such as melanoma, head and neck, liver or kidney cancer. This sequence uses TRBV7-9 and TRBJ1-1; the junction holds 9 bases that match TRBD1. The DNA is TGTGCCAGCAGCTCTGGGACAGGGACTAACACTGAAGCTTTCTTT. This is translated as CASSSGTGTNTEAFF.